These 21 T cell receptor beta chains came from one sample sequenced in a study of T cells after yellow fever vaccination. TCRdb itself ran the 5' RACE reads through MiXCR, one entry per CDR3 protein. The sample has about 300,000 distinct CDR3 sequences, approximately 4.2% seen once. The material sequenced was PBMCs, taken 5 days after the yellow fever booster vaccination. The source is a man aged 18 to 30 who received the YFV17D yellow fever vaccine.

This rearrangement joins TRBV21-1 to TRBJ2-7; the table's D call, TRBD2, has no DNA check behind it. TRBV21-1 is labeled a pseudogene. CDR3 length: 16 residues. CDR3 DNA sequence: TGTGCCAGCAGCAAAGTTAGGGGACTTTCCTCCTACGAGCAGTACTTC. Protein: CASSKVRGLSSYEQYF.

This clonotype has just a few counts. The V call is TRBV6-2 or TRBV6-3, the J call TRBJ2-3; D unresolved. V lost 7 bases to trimming and J lost 3 bases, with 14 bases between them. Germline-derived CDR1 and CDR2 are MNHEY and SVGEGT. The CDR3 covers 14 residues. The CDR3 loop is CASTGRRATDTQYF. The CDR3 bases are TGTGCCAGCACCGGAAGGCGAGCTACAGATACGCAGTATTTT.

The V gene is TRBV7-8, the J gene TRBJ2-1; D tentatively fits TRBD1 or TRBD2 (7 bases each). CDR3 length: 16 residues. The germline CDR1 and CDR2 sequences are SGHVS and FQNEAQ. The germline V and J ends were trimmed by 4 bases and 7 bases, with 20 bases remaining between them. In nucleotides, the CDR3 is TGTGCCAGCAGCTCCAGGGGGGGCCCCCCAGAGAATGAGCAGTTCTTC. Translating gives CASSSRGGPPENEQFF.

This clonotype has more than one count but fewer than ten. The DNA for the CDR3 is TGCGCCAGCAGCTTTAATTCGGGACGGTATAACTATGGCTACACCTTC. Amino acids: CASSFNSGRYNYGYTF. The chain is built from TRBV5-1 and TRBJ1-2; tentatively, D is TRBD1 (5 bases). V was trimmed by 2 bases and J by 1 base, leaving 15 bases between them. The CDR3 is 16 amino acids. Germline lookup yields CDR1 SGHRS and CDR2 YFSETQ.

This clonotype was detected only once. The genes are TRBV5-1 and TRBJ2-1, with 8 bases matching TRBD1. Germline V lookup: CDR1 SGHRS, CDR2 YFSETQ. The CDR3 sequence is 15 residues long. V gave up 5 bases and J gave up 6 bases; unmatched junction bases: 10. DNA of the CDR3: TGCGCCAGCAGAACGACCGGGACAGGCATCAATGAGCAGTTCTTC. Amino acids: CASRTTGTGINEQFF.

The chain uses TRBV7-2 and TRBJ1-5; 7 nucleotides agree with TRBD1. The trim removed 5 bases at V and 2 bases at J, leaving 6 bases unmatched. This CDR3 is built from 15 residues. From germline, CDR1 is SGHTA and CDR2 FQGNSA. The chain's CDR3 is CASSQDRVRNQPQHF. CDR3 DNA sequence: TGTGCCAGCAGCCAAGACAGGGTTCGCAATCAGCCCCAGCATTTT.

The rearrangement joins TRBV14 to TRBJ1-6; D is unresolved. The CDR3 spans 14 residues. Germline CDR1 and CDR2: SGHDN and FVKESK. V was cut by 4 bases and J by 9 bases, with 13 bases left in between. CDR3 coding DNA: TGTGCCAGCAGCCCGATAGACCTGAGTTCACCCCTCCACTTT. This gives the protein CASSPIDLSSPLHF.

This clonotype was recorded many times. The chain is built from TRBV5-1 and TRBJ2-3; 9 nucleotides line up with TRBD2. The CDR3 length is 17 residues. J was trimmed by 1 base and V by 1 base; bases with no gene match: 7. Per germline, CDR1 SGHRS and CDR2 YFSETQ. CDR3 in amino acids: CASSLNSGGSRTDTQYF. CDR3 DNA: TGCGCCAGCAGCTTGAATAGCGGGGGATCTCGCACAGATACGCAGTATTTT.

This clonotype was counted at least ten times. This rearrangement joins TRBV6-5 to TRBJ2-3, with TRBD2 matching over 12 bases. CDR3 length equals 23 residues. The germline V gene encodes CDR1 MNHEY and CDR2 SVGAGI. With V trimmed by 0 bases and J by 1 base, 20 bases remained unmatched. The CDR3 reads CASSYSPLAGGPGVERRTDTQYF. CDR3 bases: TGTGCCAGCAGTTACTCCCCCCTAGCGGGGGGGCCAGGGGTAGAACGGCGCACAGATACGCAGTATTTT.

This clonotype was counted ten times or more. The chain joins TRBV12-3 or TRBV12-4 to TRBJ1-1, with no clear D. CDR3 length equals 14 residues. Deletions cut 4 bases from V and 0 bases from J, with 9 bases between. This CDR3 reads CASSWRRMNTEAFF. CDR3 in DNA: TGTGCCAGCAGTTGGCGCAGGATGAACACTGAAGCTTTCTTT.

The CDR3 protein is CASSLDLVGLPTDTQYF. CDR3 DNA sequence: TGCGCCAGCAGCCTAGACCTTGTGGGCTTACCCACAGATACGCAGTATTTT. V gene TRBV4-3 combines with J gene TRBJ2-3, with unresolved D. The CDR3 length is 17 residues. Trimming cost V 4 bases and J 2 bases, with 19 bases left between them. Per germline, CDR1 LGHNA and CDR2 YSLEER.

This clonotype was detected only a few times. This chain joins TRBV20-1 and TRBJ2-7; 9 positions match TRBD2. From germline, CDR1 is DFQATT and CDR2 SNEGSKA (reference sequence). Losses at the gene ends were 3 bases for V and 3 bases for J; bases not matched to a gene: 3. The CDR3 covers 13 residues. As DNA, the CDR3 is TGCAGTGCTAGGCGGGGGGGCAGCTACGAGCAGTACTTC. This codes for CSARRGGSYEQYF.

The CDR3 loop reads CASSGTPFVWSQYF. CDR3 in DNA: TGTGCCAGCAGCGGGACTCCCTTTGTGTGGTCCCAGTACTTC. V and J are TRBV6-5 and TRBJ2-5; weak D call: TRBD2 (6 bases). Trimming left V 6 bases short and J 9 bases short, with 20 bases between. From germline, CDR1 is MNHEY and CDR2 SVGAGI. The CDR3 has 14 residues.

This chain joins TRBV12-3 or TRBV12-4 and TRBJ1-1; D may be TRBD1 (5 bases). This CDR3 is 14 amino acids long. V was trimmed by 6 bases and J by 1 base, leaving 12 bases between them. The CDR3 DNA reads as TGTGCCAGCAGCCCCCAGGGTGAGAACACTGAAGCTTTCTTT. Translated, it gives CASSPQGENTEAFF.

This clonotype was detected ten times or more. The V gene is TRBV20-1, the J gene TRBJ2-7; D might be TRBD1 (5 bases). CDR3 length equals 11 residues. CDR1 is DFQATT and CDR2 is SNEGSKA in the germline V gene (reference sequence). The V end lost 6 bases, the J end lost 2 bases, and 8 bases lay between the germline ends. The CDR3 reads CSADSPYEQYF. CDR3 sequence (DNA): TGCAGTGCAGACAGTCCCTACGAGCAGTACTTC.

In its sample, this clonotype was seen a few times. The rearrangement uses TRBV2 and TRBJ1-5; 9 bases line up with TRBD1. The junction had 5 bases not matched to a gene; V was cut back by 5 bases and J by 6 bases. From germline, CDR1 is SNHLY and CDR2 FYNNEI. CDR3 length: 14 amino acids. CDR3: CASSPGTGSQPQHF. In DNA, the CDR3 is TGTGCCAGCAGTCCCGGGACAGGGTCTCAGCCCCAGCATTTT.

The sample holds many counts of this clonotype. The chain uses TRBV4-3 and TRBJ2-1; 7 bases map to TRBD2. The CDR3 length is 17 residues. The J segment lost 2 bases and the V segment lost 4 bases, leaving 11 bases of the junction unmatched. The germline V gene has CDR1 LGHNA and CDR2 YSLEER. In nucleotides, the CDR3 is TGCGCCAGCAGCCGACAACCGAGCAGCGGGGCCTACAATGAGCAGTTCTTC. Translating gives CASSRQPSSGAYNEQFF.

This clonotype has a count of ten or more. The gene calls are TRBV20-1 and TRBJ2-2; 8 bases align to TRBD2. Germline loops: CDR1 DFQATT, CDR2 SNEGSKA (reference sequence). The CDR3 has 13 amino acids. Trimming removed 7 bases from V and 4 bases from J; junction bases left unmatched: 5. The DNA for the CDR3 is TGCAGTGTGGCAGCGGGGGTCACCGGGGAGCTGTTTTTT. Protein: CSVAAGVTGELFF.

This clonotype was found many times. V is TRBV5-1 and J is TRBJ2-5; no definite D call. The CDR3 runs 14 residues. Trimming removed 6 bases from V and 2 bases from J, with 14 bases in between. Germline CDR1 SGHRS, CDR2 YFSETQ. The CDR3 reads CASTTFGAQETQYF. DNA for the CDR3: TGCGCCAGCACCACTTTTGGCGCGCAAGAGACCCAGTACTTC.

The chain employs TRBV5-1 and TRBJ1-1; a weak D match, TRBD1 (5 bases). V was shortened by 4 bases and J by 1 base, with 17 bases between the two germline ends. The CDR3 length is 16 residues. The germline CDR1 and CDR2 sequences are SGHRS and YFSETQ. The CDR3 loop is CASSPGRGHWNTEAFF. The CDR3 region has the DNA TGCGCCAGCAGCCCGGGGCGAGGACATTGGAACACTGAAGCTTTCTTT.

In its sample, this clonotype was seen many times. The chain joins TRBV7-9 to TRBJ2-3; D call uncertain. The CDR3 has 15 residues. CDR1 SEHNR and CDR2 FQNEAQ come from the germline V gene (reference sequence). V lost 3 bases and J lost 0, with 10 bases in between. The CDR3 DNA reads TGTGCCAGCAGCTTGCTCGGGCAGAGCACAGATACGCAGTATTTT. Translating it yields CASSLLGQSTDTQYF.